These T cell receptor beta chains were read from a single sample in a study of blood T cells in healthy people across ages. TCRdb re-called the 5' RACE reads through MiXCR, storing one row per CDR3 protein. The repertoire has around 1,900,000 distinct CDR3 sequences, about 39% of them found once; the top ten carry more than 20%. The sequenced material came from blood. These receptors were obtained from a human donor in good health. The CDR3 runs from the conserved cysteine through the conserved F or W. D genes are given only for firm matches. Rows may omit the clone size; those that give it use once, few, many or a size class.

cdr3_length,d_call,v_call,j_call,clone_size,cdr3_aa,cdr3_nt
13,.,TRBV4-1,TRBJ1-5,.,CASSQFRDQPQHF,TGCGCCAGCAGCCAATTCCGGGACCAGCCCCAGCATTTT
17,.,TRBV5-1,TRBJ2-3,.,CASSPLGPDSYTDTQYF,TGCGCCAGCAGCCCCCTGGGCCCGGACTCCTACACAGATACGCAGTATTTT
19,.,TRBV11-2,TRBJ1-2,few,CASSLGGWVRGNGNYGYTF,TGTGCCAGCAGCTTAGGGGGTTGGGTCCGGGGGAATGGTAACTATGGCTACACCTTC
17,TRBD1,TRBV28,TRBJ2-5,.,CASSLVRRGRQGETQYF,TGTGCCAGCAGTTTAGTGAGAAGGGGGAGACAGGGTGAGACCCAGTACTTC
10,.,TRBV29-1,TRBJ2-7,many,CSVLLNEQYF,TGCAGCGTGTTGTTGAACGAGCAGTACTTC
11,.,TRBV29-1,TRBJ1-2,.,CSVGAGFGYTF,TGCAGCGTGGGGGCAGGATTTGGCTACACCTTC
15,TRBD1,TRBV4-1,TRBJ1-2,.,CASSSTGSGNYGYTF,TGCGCCAGCAGCTCGACAGGGTCGGGTAACTATGGCTACACCTTC
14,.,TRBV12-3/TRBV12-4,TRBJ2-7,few,CASSFRAGDLEQYF,TGTGCCAGCAGTTTCCGGGCAGGGGACCTCGAGCAGTACTTC
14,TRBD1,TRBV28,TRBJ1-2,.,CASGLIQGAGGYTF,TGTGCCAGCGGATTAATACAGGGGGCAGGCGGCTACACCTTC
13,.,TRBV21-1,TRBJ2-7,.,CATIPTGLNEQYF,TGTGCCACCATCCCGACAGGGTTGAACGAGCAGTACTTC
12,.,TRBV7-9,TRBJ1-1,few,CASSWTTGKAFF,TGTGCCAGCAGCTGGACCACAGGGAAAGCTTTCTTT
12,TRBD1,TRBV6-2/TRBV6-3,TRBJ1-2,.,CASRDRVYGYTF,TGTGCCAGCCGAGACAGGGTCTATGGCTACACCTTC
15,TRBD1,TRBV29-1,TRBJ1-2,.,CSVAGQGIEDYGYTF,TGCAGCGTGGCAGGACAGGGCATCGAGGACTATGGCTACACCTTC
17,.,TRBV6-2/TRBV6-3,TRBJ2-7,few,CASSYLPVWANSYEQYF,TGTGCCAGCAGTTACCTCCCAGTCTGGGCCAACTCCTACGAGCAGTACTTC
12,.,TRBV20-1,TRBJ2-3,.,CSATYGDYTQYF,TGCAGTGCTACCTACGGGGATTATACGCAGTATTTT
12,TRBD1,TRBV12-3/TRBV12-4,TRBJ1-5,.,CASSFGDRAEHF,TGTGCCAGCAGTTTTGGGGACAGGGCCGAGCATTTT
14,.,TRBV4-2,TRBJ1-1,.,CASSQFGRHTEAFF,TGTGCCAGCAGCCAATTTGGAAGGCACACTGAAGCTTTCTTT
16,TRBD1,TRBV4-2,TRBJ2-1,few,CASSPSPGTVYNEQFF,TGTGCCAGCAGCCCTTCCCCCGGGACAGTCTACAATGAGCAGTTCTTC
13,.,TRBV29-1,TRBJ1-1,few,CSVEREFGTEAFF,TGCAGCGTTGAACGTGAGTTTGGGACTGAAGCTTTCTTT
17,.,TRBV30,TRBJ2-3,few,CAWMGVSRDGFTDTQYF,TGTGCCTGGATGGGGGTTTCGAGGGACGGATTCACAGATACGCAGTATTTT
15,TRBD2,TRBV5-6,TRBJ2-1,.,CASSLDERGGYEQFF,TGTGCCAGCAGCTTGGATGAGCGGGGGGGCTACGAGCAGTTCTTC
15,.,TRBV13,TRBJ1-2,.,CASSLGTLTRYGYTF,TGTGCCAGCAGCTTGGGGACACTTACGCGGTATGGCTACACCTTC